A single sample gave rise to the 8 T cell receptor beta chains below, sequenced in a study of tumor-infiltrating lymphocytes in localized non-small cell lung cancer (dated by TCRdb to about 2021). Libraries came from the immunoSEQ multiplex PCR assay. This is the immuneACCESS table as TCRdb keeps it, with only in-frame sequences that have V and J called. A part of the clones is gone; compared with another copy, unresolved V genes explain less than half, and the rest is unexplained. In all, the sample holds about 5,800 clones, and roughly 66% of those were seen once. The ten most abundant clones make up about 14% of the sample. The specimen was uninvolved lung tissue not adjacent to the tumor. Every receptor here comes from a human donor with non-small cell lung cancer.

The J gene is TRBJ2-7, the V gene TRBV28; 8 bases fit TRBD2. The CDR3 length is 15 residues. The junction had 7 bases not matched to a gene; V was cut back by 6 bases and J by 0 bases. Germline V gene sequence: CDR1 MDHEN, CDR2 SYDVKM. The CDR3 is CASSLPGLGSYEQYF. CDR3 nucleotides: TGTGCCAGCAGCCTTCCGGGACTAGGCTCCTACGAGCAGTACTTC.

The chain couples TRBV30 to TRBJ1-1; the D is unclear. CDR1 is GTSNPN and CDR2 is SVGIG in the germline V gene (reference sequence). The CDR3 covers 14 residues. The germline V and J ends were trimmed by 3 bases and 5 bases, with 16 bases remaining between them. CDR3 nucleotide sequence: TGTGCCTGGAGCGTCGTGTCGGGATGGACTGAAGCTTTCTTT. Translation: CAWSVVSGWTEAFF.

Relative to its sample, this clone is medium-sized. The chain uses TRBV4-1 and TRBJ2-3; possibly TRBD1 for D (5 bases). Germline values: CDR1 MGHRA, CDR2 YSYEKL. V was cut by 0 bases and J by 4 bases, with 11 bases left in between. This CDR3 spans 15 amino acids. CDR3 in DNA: TGCGCCAGCAGCCAAGACCCAGTAGGGGCAGATACGCAGTATTTT. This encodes CASSQDPVGADTQYF.

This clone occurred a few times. The CDR3 bases are TGTGCCAGCAGCCAAGGCATCGTAACAACCTCTTCGAATGGCTACACCTTC. Residues: CASSQGIVTTSSNGYTF. The chain combines TRBV4-2 with TRBJ1-2, with D uncertain. The CDR3 sequence is 17 residues long. Germline-derived CDR1 and CDR2 are LGHNA and YNFKEQ. Trimming removed 1 base at V and 6 bases at J, with 21 bases between.

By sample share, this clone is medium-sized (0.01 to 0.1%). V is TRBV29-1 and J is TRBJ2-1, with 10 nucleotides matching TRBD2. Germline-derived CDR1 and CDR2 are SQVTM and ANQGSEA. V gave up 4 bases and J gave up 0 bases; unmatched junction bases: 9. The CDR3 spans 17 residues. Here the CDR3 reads CSVGPAGGPFSYNEQFF. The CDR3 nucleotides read TGCAGCGTTGGTCCAGCGGGAGGGCCCTTCTCCTACAATGAGCAGTTCTTC.

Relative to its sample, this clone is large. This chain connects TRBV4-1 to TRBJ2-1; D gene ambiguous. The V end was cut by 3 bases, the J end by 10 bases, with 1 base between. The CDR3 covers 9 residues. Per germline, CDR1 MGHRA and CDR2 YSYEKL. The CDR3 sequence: CASSQEQFF. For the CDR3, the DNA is TGCGCCAGCAGCCAGGAGCAGTTCTTC.

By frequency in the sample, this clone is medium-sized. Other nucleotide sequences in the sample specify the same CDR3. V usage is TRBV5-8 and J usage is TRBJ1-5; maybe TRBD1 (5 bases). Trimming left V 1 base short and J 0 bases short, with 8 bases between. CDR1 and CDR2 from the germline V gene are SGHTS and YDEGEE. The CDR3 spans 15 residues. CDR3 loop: CASSLWGNSNQPQHF. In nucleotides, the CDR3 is TGTGCCAGCAGCTTGTGGGGGAATAGCAATCAGCCCCAGCATTTT.

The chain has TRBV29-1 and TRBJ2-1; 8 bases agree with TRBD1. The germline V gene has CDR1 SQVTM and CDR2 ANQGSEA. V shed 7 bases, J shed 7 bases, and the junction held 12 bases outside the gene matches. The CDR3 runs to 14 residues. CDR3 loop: CSAETDRVGNEQFF. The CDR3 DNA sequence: TGCAGCGCGGAAACGGACAGGGTAGGAAATGAGCAGTTCTTC.